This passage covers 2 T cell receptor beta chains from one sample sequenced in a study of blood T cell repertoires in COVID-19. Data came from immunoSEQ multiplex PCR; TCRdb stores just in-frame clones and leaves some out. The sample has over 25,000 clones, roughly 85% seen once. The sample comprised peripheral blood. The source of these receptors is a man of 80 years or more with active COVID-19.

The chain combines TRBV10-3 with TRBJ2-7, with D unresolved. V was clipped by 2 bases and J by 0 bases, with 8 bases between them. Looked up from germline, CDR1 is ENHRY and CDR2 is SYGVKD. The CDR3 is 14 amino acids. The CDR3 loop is CAISEILDSYEQYF. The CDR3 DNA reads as TGTGCCATCAGTGAGATCCTAGACTCCTACGAGCAGTACTTC.

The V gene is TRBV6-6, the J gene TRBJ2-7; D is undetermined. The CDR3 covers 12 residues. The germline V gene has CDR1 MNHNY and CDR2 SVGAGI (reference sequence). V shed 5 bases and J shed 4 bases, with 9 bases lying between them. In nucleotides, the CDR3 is TGTGCCAGCAGTCCTCGAGGTTACGAGCAGTACTTC. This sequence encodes CASSPRGYEQYF.